This T cell receptor beta chain emerged from a study of Ad26.COV2.S vaccination and SARS-CoV-2 variants. Method: immunoSEQ multiplex PCR; TCRdb's copy keeps in-frame clones and lacks some. The sample holds more than 400,000 clones, 80% to 95% seen once. Regarding the study as a whole: Vaccine recipients showed a spike-specific TCR breadth that was higher than in placebo recipients.

The CDR3 sequence is 18 residues long. In germline, CDR1 is SGHKS, CDR2 YYEKEE (reference sequence). Trimming at V came to 3 bases and at J to 10 bases, leaving 15 bases not matched to a gene. This sample's treatment: roughly 20 received Ad26.COV2.S at low or high dose, single or two shots; several received placebo; per-sample allocation not given. The study sampled participants on day 63 after the first vaccine or placebo injection. Wuhan-strain SARS-CoV-2 spike was expressed by the Ad26 vector that made up the vaccine. Comments on this clone: What it recognizes is unknown.

The source is a person aged 18-60 years who received the Ad26.COV2.S COVID-19 vaccine or a placebo. Sequencing used peripheral blood, obtained in a trial of Ad26.COV2.S vaccine versus placebo. This rearrangement joins TRBV5-5 to TRBJ1-6; 11 bases match TRBD1. The CDR3 coding sequence is TGTGCCAGCAGCTCTTGGTGGGCCCCCGGGACAGGGGGATCACCCCTCCACTTT. Translation gives CASSSWWAPGTGGSPLHF. The full variable domain, rest sourced from reference TRBV5-5 and TRBJ1-6, is DAGVTQSPTHLIKTRGQQVTLRCSPISGHKSVSWYQQVLGQGPQFIFQYYEKEERGRGNFPDRFSARQFPNYSSELNVNALLLGDSALYLCASSSWWAPGTGGSPLHFGNGTRLTVT.